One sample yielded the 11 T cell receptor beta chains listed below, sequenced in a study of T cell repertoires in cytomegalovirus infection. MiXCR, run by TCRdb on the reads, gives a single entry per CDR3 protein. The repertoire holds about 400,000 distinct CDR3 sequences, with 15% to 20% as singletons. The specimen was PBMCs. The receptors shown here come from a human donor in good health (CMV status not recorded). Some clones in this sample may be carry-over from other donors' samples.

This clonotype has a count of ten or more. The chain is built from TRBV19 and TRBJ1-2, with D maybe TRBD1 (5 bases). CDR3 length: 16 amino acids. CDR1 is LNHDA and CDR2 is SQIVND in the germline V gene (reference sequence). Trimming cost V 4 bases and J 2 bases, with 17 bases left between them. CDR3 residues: CASSTPQGGINYGYTF. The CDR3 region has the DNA TGTGCCAGTAGTACCCCCCAGGGTGGTATAAACTATGGCTACACCTTC.

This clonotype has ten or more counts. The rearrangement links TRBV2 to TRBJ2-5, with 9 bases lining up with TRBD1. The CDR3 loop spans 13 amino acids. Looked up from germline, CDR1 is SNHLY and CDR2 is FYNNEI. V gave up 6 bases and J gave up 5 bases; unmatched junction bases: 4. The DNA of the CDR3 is TGTGCCAGCAGAACAGGGGGCGGGGAGACCCAGTACTTC. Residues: CASRTGGGETQYF.

In DNA, the CDR3 is TGTGCCAGCAGCTTGTCCAGCGGGAGCTCCTACGAGCAGTACTTC. Translating gives CASSLSSGSSYEQYF. The chain recombines TRBV7-9 with TRBJ2-7; 8 nucleotides match TRBD2. The junction had 4 bases not matched to a gene; V was cut back by 3 bases and J by 0 bases. CDR3 length equals 15 residues. The germline V gene encodes CDR1 SEHNR and CDR2 FQNEAQ (reference sequence).

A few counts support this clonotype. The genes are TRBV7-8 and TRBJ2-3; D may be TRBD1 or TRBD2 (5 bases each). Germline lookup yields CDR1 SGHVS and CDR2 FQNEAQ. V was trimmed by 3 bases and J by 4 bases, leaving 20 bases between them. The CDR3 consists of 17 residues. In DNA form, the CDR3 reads TGTGCCAGCAGCTTTACTACCGTGGGGGTTGACCCAGATACGCAGTATTTT. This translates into CASSFTTVGVDPDTQYF.

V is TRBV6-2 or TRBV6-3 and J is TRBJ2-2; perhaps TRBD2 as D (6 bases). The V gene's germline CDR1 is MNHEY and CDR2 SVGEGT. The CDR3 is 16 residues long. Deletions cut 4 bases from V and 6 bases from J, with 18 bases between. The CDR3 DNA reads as TGTGCCAGCAGTTCCATCTTCGGGACTCAAGCCGGGGAGCTGTTTTTT. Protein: CASSSIFGTQAGELFF.

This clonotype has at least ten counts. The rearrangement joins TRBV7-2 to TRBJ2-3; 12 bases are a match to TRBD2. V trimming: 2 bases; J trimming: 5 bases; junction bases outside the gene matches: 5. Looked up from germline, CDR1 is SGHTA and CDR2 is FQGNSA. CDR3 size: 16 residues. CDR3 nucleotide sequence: TGTGCCAGCAGCTTACTAGCGGGGGGGCTGTTAGATACGCAGTATTTT. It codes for CASSLLAGGLLDTQYF.

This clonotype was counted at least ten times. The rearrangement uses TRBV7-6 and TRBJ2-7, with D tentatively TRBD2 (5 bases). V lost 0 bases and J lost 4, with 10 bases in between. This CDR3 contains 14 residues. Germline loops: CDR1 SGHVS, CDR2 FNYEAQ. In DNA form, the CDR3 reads TGTGCCAGCAGCTTAGCAAAGGGCGGGTACGAGCAGTACTTC. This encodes CASSLAKGGYEQYF. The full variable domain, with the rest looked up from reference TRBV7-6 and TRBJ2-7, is GAGVSQSPRYKVTKRGQDVALRCDPISGHVSLYWYRQALGQGPEFLTYFNYEAQQDKSGLPNDRFSAERPEGSISTLTIQRTEQRDSAMYRCASSLAKGGYEQYFGPGTRLTVT.

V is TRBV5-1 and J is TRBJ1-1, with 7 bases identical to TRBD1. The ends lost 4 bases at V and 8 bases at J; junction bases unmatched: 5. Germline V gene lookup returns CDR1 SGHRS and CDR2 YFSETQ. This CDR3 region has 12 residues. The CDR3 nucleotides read TGCGCCAGCAGCGACACAGGGGTCGAAGCTTTCTTT. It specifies CASSDTGVEAFF.

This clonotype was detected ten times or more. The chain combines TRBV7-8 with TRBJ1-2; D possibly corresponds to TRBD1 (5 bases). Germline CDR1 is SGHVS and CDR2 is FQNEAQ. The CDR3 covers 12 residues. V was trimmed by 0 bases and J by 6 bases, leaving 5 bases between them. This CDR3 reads CASSLAGDGYTF. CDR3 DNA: TGTGCCAGCAGCTTAGCGGGGGATGGCTACACCTTC.

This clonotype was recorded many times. The CDR3 protein is CASSYRDRGLSGNNSPLHF. CDR3 DNA: TGTGCCAGCAGCTACCGGGACAGGGGGCTGTCAGGCAATAATTCACCCCTCCACTTT. This chain joins TRBV7-8 and TRBJ1-6; 12 positions agree with TRBD1. Germline CDR1 SGHVS, CDR2 FQNEAQ. This CDR3 is 19 amino acids long. Trimming took 4 bases from V and 5 from J; bases not matched to a gene: 12.

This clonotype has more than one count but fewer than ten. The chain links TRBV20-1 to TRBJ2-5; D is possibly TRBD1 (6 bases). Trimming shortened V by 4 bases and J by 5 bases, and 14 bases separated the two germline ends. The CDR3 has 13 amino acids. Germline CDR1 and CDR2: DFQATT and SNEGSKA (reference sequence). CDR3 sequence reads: CSAKGVRVETQYF. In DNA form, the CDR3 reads TGCAGTGCTAAGGGGGTGCGCGTTGAGACCCAGTACTTC.